The 32 T cell receptor beta chains given below trace back to one sample, sequenced in a study of blood T cells in healthy people across ages. Primed by a sample-barcoded 5' primer and a J-beta primer mix, a second PCR proceeded for 7 to 11 cycles. TCRdb re-called the 5' RACE reads with MiXCR, one entry per CDR3 protein. The sample has 800,000 to 950,000 distinct CDR3 sequences, roughly 29% seen once. The data were also submitted as part of a second study, on T cells of mothers and their children.

The sequencing sample was made of blood. The receptors shown here come from a woman aged 35 to 49 in good health.

Only a few counts were recorded for this clonotype. This chain connects TRBV7-9 to TRBJ1-3; D not certain. The CDR3 loop spans 17 amino acids. Trimming cost V 5 bases and J 0 bases, with 17 bases left between them. Looked up from germline, CDR1 is SEHNR and CDR2 is FQNEAQ (reference sequence). The CDR3 reads CASSGSGGFNSGNTIYF. The CDR3 DNA sequence: TGTGCCAGCAGCGGATCAGGAGGTTTCAACTCTGGAAACACCATATATTTT. The complete variable domain, with remaining parts taken from reference TRBV7-9 and TRBJ1-3, reads DTGVSQNPRHKITKRGQNVTFRCDPISEHNRLYWYRQTLGQGPEFLTYFQNEAQLEKSRLLSDRFSAERPKGSFSTLEIQRTEQGDSAMYLCASSGSGGFNSGNTIYFGEGSWLTVV.

The gene calls are TRBV2 and TRBJ2-1; 12 bases are shared with TRBD2. CDR3 length: 15 residues. V lost 7 bases to trimming and J lost 9 bases; unmatched junction nucleotides: 10. Germline CDR1 is SNHLY and CDR2 is FYNNEI. The CDR3 protein is CASTGLAGGPGEQFF. The CDR3 nucleotides read TGTGCCAGCACCGGTCTAGCGGGAGGGCCGGGTGAGCAGTTCTTC.

V is TRBV15 and J is TRBJ1-2, with D hard to call. V lost 3 bases and J lost 8, with 16 bases in between. The germline gives CDR1 LNHNV, CDR2 YYDKDF (reference sequence). The CDR3 runs to 14 residues. CDR3 nucleotides: TGTGCCACCAGCAGCCTCCCACCAGGAGGCGGCTACACCTTC. Its translation: CATSSLPPGGGYTF.

Details on this clonotype: With a much larger clone just one base away, this may be a read error. The chain links TRBV6-5 to TRBJ2-5; D is possibly TRBD2 (6 bases). The assigned J gene may be wrong: the sequence end matches TRBJ2-7 better. CDR1 is MNHEY, CDR2 SVGAGI, per germline. The CDR3 consists of 11 residues. This CDR3 reads CASGLYNEQYF. CDR3 bases: TGTGCCAGCGGACTATACAACGAGCAGTACTTC.

The sample holds many counts of this clonotype. The chain uses TRBV20-1 and TRBJ2-7, with D possibly being TRBD2 (6 bases). Germline V CDR1 and CDR2: DFQATT, SNEGSKA (reference sequence). This CDR3 has 14 residues. Trimming pared 0 bases from V and 7 bases from J, leaving 16 bases between. The chain's CDR3 is CSARDPGGVGEQYF. The CDR3 DNA is TGCAGTGCTAGAGATCCCGGGGGAGTAGGGGAGCAGTACTTC.

In the case of this clonotype: Possible read error: a much larger clone is one base away. The chain couples TRBV6-5 to TRBJ2-7, with D maybe TRBD1 (6 bases). The CDR3 consists of 13 residues. V was shortened by 6 bases and J by 6 bases, with 15 bases between the two germline ends. Germline loops: CDR1 MNHEY, CDR2 SVGAGI. Here the CDR3 reads CASRYLKTGEQYF. The CDR3 region has the DNA TGTGCCAGCAGGTACCTCAAGACAGGCGAGCAGTACTTC.

The J gene is TRBJ2-5, the V gene TRBV2, with 11 bases identical to TRBD2. This CDR3 is 15 amino acids long. CDR1 is SNHLY and CDR2 is FYNNEI in the germline V gene. V was pared by 7 bases and J by 11 bases, with 15 bases of the junction left unmatched. The CDR3 bases are TGTGCCAGCATAGCGGTGCTAGCGGGGGGAGGTGAGCAGTACTTC. It codes for CASIAVLAGGGEQYF.

This clonotype showed up many times. The chain links TRBV11-2 to TRBJ2-7; tentatively, D is TRBD2 (6 bases). This CDR3 is 15 amino acids long. Germline V gene data show CDR1 as SGHAT and CDR2 as FQNNGV. V dropped 5 bases and J dropped 3 bases, with 17 bases sitting between them. The DNA for the CDR3 is TGTGCCAGCAGCCCGCGGGACTTGCCTCACTACGAGCAGTACTTC. Its translation is CASSPRDLPHYEQYF.

J is TRBJ1-5 and V is TRBV6-5; 10 nucleotides agree with TRBD1. CDR3 length: 18 residues. J lost 6 bases, V lost 2 bases, and 13 bases had no gene match. Germline V gene sequence: CDR1 MNHEY, CDR2 SVGAGI. The CDR3 region has the DNA TGTGCCAGCAGTTACGATTCGGCTGACAGGGGGCAGGGTCAGCCCCAGCATTTT. Protein: CASSYDSADRGQGQPQHF.

V usage is TRBV20-1 and J usage is TRBJ2-1, with D possibly being TRBD1 or TRBD2 (5 bases each). V lost 6 bases to trimming and J lost 8 bases, with 17 bases between them. Germline-derived CDR1 and CDR2 are DFQATT and SNEGSKA (reference sequence). The CDR3 covers 13 residues. The DNA for the CDR3 is TGCAGTGCCGAGGGACCCCGGGCGGATGAGCAGTTCTTC. This codes for CSAEGPRADEQFF.

With regard to this clonotype: A single base separates this from a much larger clone, so it may be a read error. The V gene is TRBV30, the J gene TRBJ1-2; perhaps TRBD1 as D (5 bases). Germline V gives CDR1 GTSNPN, CDR2 SVGIG (reference sequence). CDR3 length equals 13 residues. This CDR3 is CAWKSGFTYGHTF. The CDR3 coding sequence is TGTGCCTGGAAGTCAGGGTTTACTTATGGCCACACCTTC.

To note about this clonotype: A junction end diverges from the germline sequence, so it may reflect a read error. The gene calls are TRBV10-3 and TRBJ1-2; no clear D gene. Germline CDR1 reads ENHRY; CDR2 reads SYGVKD. This CDR3 contains 13 residues. The CDR3 sequence is CATSESGDYGYTF. CDR3 DNA: TGTGCCACCAGTGAGTCCGGGGACTATGGCTACACCTTC.

This clonotype was observed many times. The V gene is TRBV27, the J gene TRBJ2-1, with unresolved D. This CDR3 is built from 12 residues. V was pared by 5 bases and J by 14 bases, with 16 bases between. Germline V gives CDR1 MNHEY, CDR2 SMNVEV (reference sequence). The chain's CDR3 is CASSGPGLPEFF. In DNA form, the CDR3 reads TGTGCCAGCAGTGGACCCGGTCTTCCCGAGTTCTTC.

The chain is built from TRBV3-1 and TRBJ1-6; maybe TRBD1 (5 bases). The V gene's germline CDR1 is LGHDT and CDR2 YNNKEL (reference sequence). The CDR3 has 17 residues. Between the trimmed V and J ends, which lost 7 bases and 9 bases, there was a span of 25 bases. The DNA of the CDR3 is TGTGCCAGCAAGGGGTCGGGCGTAGGGAGCCTCAGTTCACCCCTCCACTTT. This codes for CASKGSGVGSLSSPLHF. The full variable domain, its missing parts supplied by reference TRBV3-1 and TRBJ1-6, is DTAVSQTPKYLVTQMGNDKSIKCEQNLGHDTMYWYKQDSKKFLKIMFSYNNKELIINETVPNRFSPKSPDKAHLNLHINSLELGDSAVYFCASKGSGVGSLSSPLHFGNGTRLTVT.

This clonotype was counted once. The chain uses TRBV5-1 and TRBJ1-1; D is unresolved. The CDR3 extends over 16 amino acids. The germline V and J ends were trimmed by 0 bases and 1 base, with 13 bases remaining between them. Per germline, CDR1 SGHRS and CDR2 YFSETQ. The CDR3 is CASSLVPGTRNTEAFF. Here the CDR3 DNA reads TGCGCCAGCAGCTTGGTGCCAGGAACACGGAACACTGAAGCTTTCTTT.

The chain employs TRBV21-1 and TRBJ1-5. TRBV21-1 is a pseudogene locus. This CDR3 has 12 residues. The CDR3 DNA sequence: TGTGCCAGCAGCGGTCGGGATCAGCCCCAGCATTTT. Protein: CASSGRDQPQHF.

This chain links TRBV27 with TRBJ2-5, with D maybe TRBD2 (7 bases). Matching the DNA end better, TRBJ2-7 makes the J call doubtful. Germline-derived CDR1 and CDR2 are MNHEY and SMNVEV (reference sequence). The CDR3 extends over 16 amino acids. Here the CDR3 DNA reads TGTGCCAGCAGTGAAGCTCCGACTAGCAGGGGTTCCGAGCAGTACTTC. It is translated as CASSEAPTSRGSEQYF.

The chain carries TRBV18 and TRBJ2-7; D perhaps matches TRBD1 (6 bases). V was pared by 4 bases and J by 3 bases, with 13 bases between. Germline CDR1 KGHSH, CDR2 LQKENI. The CDR3 loop spans 14 amino acids. The CDR3 region has the DNA TGTGCCAGCTCACGGGGACACCCCGACTACGAGCAGTACTTC. This codes for CASSRGHPDYEQYF. Together with reference TRBV18 and TRBJ2-7, the CDR3 gives the full variable domain: NAGVMQNPRHLVRRRGQEARLRCSPMKGHSHVYWYRQLPEEGLKFMVYLQKENIIDESGMPKERFSAEFPKEGPSILRIQQVVRGDSAAYFCASSRGHPDYEQYFGPGTRLTVT.

The chain uses TRBV24-1 and TRBJ2-1; 14 bases line up with TRBD2. Germline-derived CDR1 and CDR2 are KGHDR and SFDVKD. After removal of 3 bases from V and 3 bases from J, the junction contained 6 bases not matched to a gene. This CDR3 comprises 18 residues. CDR3 amino acids: CATSDPGTSGRDYNEQFF. CDR3 in DNA: TGTGCCACCAGTGATCCAGGGACTAGCGGGAGAGACTACAATGAGCAGTTCTTC.

The genes are TRBV3-1 and TRBJ2-2; unclear D gene. CDR3 size: 19 residues. The germline V gene encodes CDR1 LGHDT and CDR2 YNNKEL (reference sequence). V was clipped by 0 bases and J by 4 bases, with 21 bases between them. CDR3 in DNA: TGTGCCAGCAGCCAAGATTACCGTTGGGGTAGGGTCTTCACCGGGGAGCTGTTTTTT. This sequence encodes CASSQDYRWGRVFTGELFF. Based on the CDR3 plus reference TRBV3-1 and TRBJ2-2, the full variable domain is DTAVSQTPKYLVTQMGNDKSIKCEQNLGHDTMYWYKQDSKKFLKIMFSYNNKELIINETVPNRFSPKSPDKAHLNLHINSLELGDSAVYFCASSQDYRWGRVFTGELFFGEGSRLTVL.

At least ten counts were recorded for this clonotype. The genes are TRBV4-1 and TRBJ2-4; D remains ambiguous. The V and J ends lost 3 bases and 0 bases respectively, with 18 bases between them. CDR1 and CDR2 (germline): MGHRA, YSYEKL. The CDR3 covers 18 residues. CDR3 in DNA: TGCGCCAGCAGCCACACACAGATTCGAGTTCTAGCCAAAAACATTCAGTACTTC. Residues: CASSHTQIRVLAKNIQYF.

The CDR3 protein is CASSTTIADTQYF. The CDR3 DNA sequence: TGCGCCAGTAGCACAACAATCGCAGATACGCAGTATTTT. The chain couples TRBV5-1 to TRBJ2-3; D gene ambiguous. Germline V gene data show CDR1 as SGHRS and CDR2 as YFSETQ. V gave up 8 bases and J gave up 4 bases, with 14 bases separating them. The CDR3 is made up of 13 amino acids.

The rearrangement links TRBV12-3 or TRBV12-4 to TRBJ1-2; D is unclear. V shed 3 bases and J shed 4 bases, with 15 bases lying between them. The CDR3 length is 15 residues. The CDR3 DNA reads as TGTGCCAGCAGTTTGGGCGTAAGGATGCTCTATGGCTACACCTTC. Protein product: CASSLGVRMLYGYTF.

As concerns this clonotype: One end of the junction is discordant with germline, which a read error may explain. The V and J genes are TRBV28 and TRBJ2-1; D possibly corresponds to TRBD1 (6 bases). Germline CDR1 is MDHEN and CDR2 is SYDVKM. The CDR3 sequence is 15 residues long. DNA for the CDR3: TGTGCCAGCAGTTTAGGGACACGGTCATTCAATGGGCAGTTCTTC. Residues: CASSLGTRSFNGQFF.

Points on this clonotype: Compared with germline, one end of the junction differs, possibly owing to a read error. The chain links TRBV27 to TRBJ2-5; 9 bases match TRBD1. CDR1 MNHEY and CDR2 SMNVEV come from the germline V gene (reference sequence). This CDR3 region has 15 residues. This chain's CDR3 is CASSSPGQGQETRYF. The DNA for the CDR3 is TGTGCCAGCAGCTCCCCGGGACAGGGCCAAGAGACCCGGTACTTC.

The chain combines TRBV2 with TRBJ2-5, with a weak D call TRBD2 (6 bases). The germline V gene encodes CDR1 SNHLY and CDR2 FYNNEI. Between the trimmed V and J ends, which lost 7 bases and 9 bases, there was a span of 18 bases. CDR3 length: 13 amino acids. The CDR3, as DNA: TGTGCCAGCAATATGCGGGTTGGGGAGGCCCAGTACTTC. Encoded protein: CASNMRVGEAQYF.

A word on this clonotype: A read error may explain this, as a much larger clone is one base away. The rearrangement joins TRBV6-1 to TRBJ2-4; D call uncertain. Germline lookup yields CDR1 MNHNS and CDR2 SASEGT. There are 14 residues in the CDR3. V was shortened by 5 bases and J by 8 bases, with 16 bases between the two germline ends. The CDR3 nucleotides read TGTGCCAGCAGTCGTCGGATTGGTTTGGACATTCAGTACTTC. Protein product: CASSRRIGLDIQYF.

V and J are TRBV15 and TRBJ2-1; TRBD1 matches at 8 bases. V shed 0 bases, J shed 10 bases, and the junction held 8 bases outside the gene matches. CDR3 size: 15 residues. The germline CDR1 and CDR2 sequences are LNHNV and YYDKDF (reference sequence). CDR3 nucleotide sequence: TGTGCCACCAGCAGAGATAAGGGGACAGGCAGCGAGCAGTTCTTC. Encoded protein: CATSRDKGTGSEQFF.

This clonotype came up many times. The gene calls are TRBV5-5 and TRBJ2-5; D ambiguous. The CDR3 consists of 15 residues. Trimming removed 2 bases at V and 1 base at J, with 12 bases between. Germline V gene data show CDR1 as SGHKS and CDR2 as YYEKEE (reference sequence). The CDR3 region is CASSFSETGQETQYF. DNA of the CDR3: TGTGCCAGCAGCTTCTCAGAAACGGGCCAAGAGACCCAGTACTTC. The full variable domain, completed using reference TRBV5-5 and TRBJ2-5, is DAGVTQSPTHLIKTRGQQVTLRCSPISGHKSVSWYQQVLGQGPQFIFQYYEKEERGRGNFPDRFSARQFPNYSSELNVNALLLGDSALYLCASSFSETGQETQYFGPGTRLLVL.

This clonotype was counted between two and nine times. A much more abundant neighbour one base away suggests this may be a read error. This chain uses TRBV7-8 with TRBJ2-3; 9 positions agree with TRBD1. CDR1 is SGHVS, CDR2 FQNEAQ, per germline. V gave up 9 bases and J gave up 2 bases; unmatched junction bases: 3. The CDR3 totals 13 residues. The CDR3 coding sequence is TGTGCCAGGAACAGGGGGCTCACAGATACGCAGTATTTT. This translates into CARNRGLTDTQYF.

The rearrangement uses TRBV11-1 and TRBJ2-1; TRBD2 is a possible D gene (6 bases). Deletions cut 4 bases from V and 13 bases from J, with 23 bases between. This CDR3 contains 15 residues. Germline lookup yields CDR1 SGHAT and CDR2 FQDESV (reference sequence). This CDR3 reads CASSSGSAGIIYQFF. CDR3 sequence (DNA): TGTGCCAGCAGCTCAGGGTCGGCGGGAATAATTTATCAGTTCTTC.

The J gene is TRBJ2-1, the V gene TRBV7-2, with 9 bases lining up with TRBD1. Looked up from germline, CDR1 is SGHTA and CDR2 is FQGNSA. The trim removed 0 bases at V and 7 bases at J, leaving 4 bases unmatched. CDR3 length: 15 amino acids. For the CDR3, the DNA is TGTGCCAGCAGCTTAGCGAACGACAGGGGGAATGAGCAGTTCTTC. Protein sequence: CASSLANDRGNEQFF.